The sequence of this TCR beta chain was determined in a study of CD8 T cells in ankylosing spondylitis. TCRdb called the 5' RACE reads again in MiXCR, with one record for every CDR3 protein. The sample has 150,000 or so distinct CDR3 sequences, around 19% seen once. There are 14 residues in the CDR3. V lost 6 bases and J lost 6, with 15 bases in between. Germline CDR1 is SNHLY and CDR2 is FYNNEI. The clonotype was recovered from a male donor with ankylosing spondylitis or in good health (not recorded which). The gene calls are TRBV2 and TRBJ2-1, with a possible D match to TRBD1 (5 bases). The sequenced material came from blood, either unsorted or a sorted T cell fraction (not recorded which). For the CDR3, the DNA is TGTGCCAGCAGAATTATAGGGGTCGGCAATGAGCAGTTCTTC. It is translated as CASRIIGVGNEQFF.